This T cell receptor beta chain was profiled in a study of T cell responses to AZD1222 COVID-19 vaccine. For this clone: Its target is not known.

The repertoire was sequenced with immunoSEQ multiplex PCR; TCRdb's copy has only in-frame clones and lacks some. The sample has some 200,000 clones, approximately 94% seen once. The CDR3 consists of 15 residues. Looked up from germline, CDR1 is SGHAT and CDR2 is FQDESV (reference sequence). With 5 bases removed from V and 4 bases from J, the gap between germline ends came to 18 bases. Findings and limits, study-wide: The repertoires were collected only after the peak T cell response. Baseline serostatus was positive in only five to seven AZD1222 recipients.

The chain links TRBV11-1 to TRBJ2-7; tentatively, D is TRBD1 or TRBD2 (6 bases each). The sequence derives from an adult who received the MenACWY meningococcal vaccine as a control. The input for sequencing was peripheral blood, taken 28 days after the second dose of the MenACWY control vaccine. CDR3 protein: CASSQGHQRGYEQYF. As DNA, the CDR3 is TGTGCCAGCAGCCAGGGACACCAACGGGGGTACGAGCAGTACTTC.